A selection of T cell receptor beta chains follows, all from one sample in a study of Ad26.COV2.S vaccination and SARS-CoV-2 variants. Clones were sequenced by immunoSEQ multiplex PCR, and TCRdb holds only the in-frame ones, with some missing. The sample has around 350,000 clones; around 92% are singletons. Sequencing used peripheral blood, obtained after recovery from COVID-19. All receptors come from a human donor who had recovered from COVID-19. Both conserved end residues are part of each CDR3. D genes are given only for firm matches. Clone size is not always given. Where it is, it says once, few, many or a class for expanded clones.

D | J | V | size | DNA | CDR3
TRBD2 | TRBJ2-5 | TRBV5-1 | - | TGCGCCAGCAGCTACAGCGGGGGGGCAGGGGAGACCCAGTACTTC | CASSYSGGAGETQYF
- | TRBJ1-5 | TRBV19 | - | TGTGCCAGTAAAGGGGAGATTGGGCAGGGTCTCAATCAGCCCCAGCATTTT | CASKGEIGQGLNQPQHF
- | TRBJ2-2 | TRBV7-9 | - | TGTGCCAGCATGTCGGGACAAATCACCGGGGAGCTGTTTTTT | CASMSGQITGELFF
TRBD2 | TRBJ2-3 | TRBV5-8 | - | TGTGCCAGCACCCAAGGCGGACTAGCGGGTTCAGATACGCAGTATTTT | CASTQGGLAGSDTQYF
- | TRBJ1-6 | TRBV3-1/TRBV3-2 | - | TGTGCCAGCAGCCGGGACGGTCATAATTCACCCCTCCACTTT | CASSRDGHNSPLHF
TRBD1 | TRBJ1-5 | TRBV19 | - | TGTGCCAGTAGGGCAGGGGGCATACAGCCCCAGCATTTT | CASRAGGIQPQHF
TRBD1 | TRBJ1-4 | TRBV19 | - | TGTGCCAGTAGCGACAGGGATGGGGAAAAACTGTTTTTT | CASSDRDGEKLFF
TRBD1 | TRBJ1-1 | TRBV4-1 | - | TGCGCCAGCAGCCCCAGACAGGGCAGGGACACTGAAGCTTTCTTT | CASSPRQGRDTEAFF
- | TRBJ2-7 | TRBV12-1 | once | TGTGCCAGCAGCATTAGGACAGGGGAGGGAATAGAGTACTTC | CASSIRTGEGIEYF
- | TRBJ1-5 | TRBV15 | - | TGTGCCACCAGCAAGCGCGTGGCGGAGGGCAATCAGCCCCAGCATTTT | CATSKRVAEGNQPQHF
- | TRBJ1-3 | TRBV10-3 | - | TGTGCCATCAGTGCCCCACAGGGTTTTGGAAACACCATATATTTT | CAISAPQGFGNTIYF
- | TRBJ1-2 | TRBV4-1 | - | TGCGCCAGCAGCCAAGAGACAGGAAGTGGCTACACCTTC | CASSQETGSGYTF
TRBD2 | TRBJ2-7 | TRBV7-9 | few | TGTGCCAGCAGCCTACTAGCGGGGGCGTCCTACGAGCAGTACTTC | CASSLLAGASYEQYF
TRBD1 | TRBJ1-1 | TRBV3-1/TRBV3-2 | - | TGTGCCAGCAGCCGGGACAGGGGTAACACTGAAGCTTTCTTT | CASSRDRGNTEAFF
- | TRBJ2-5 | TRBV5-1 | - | TGCGCCAGCAGCTTGGGGGACCTAGAGGGGGTAGAGACCCAGTACTTC | CASSLGDLEGVETQYF
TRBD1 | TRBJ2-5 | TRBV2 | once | TGTGCCAGCTCAGGGGACAGGGGGAGAAGGGAGACCCAGTACTTC | CASSGDRGRRETQYF
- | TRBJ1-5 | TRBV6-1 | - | TGTGCCAGCAGTGAGGGGCTGAATCAGCCCCAGCATTTT | CASSEGLNQPQHF
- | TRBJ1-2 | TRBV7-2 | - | TGTGCCAGCAGCTTGGGGGGGCTTGAATATGGCTACACCTTC | CASSLGGLEYGYTF
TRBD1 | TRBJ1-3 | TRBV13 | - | TGTGCCAGCAGCTTAGGGGACAGGGGAGCCGGAAACACCATATATTTT | CASSLGDRGAGNTIYF
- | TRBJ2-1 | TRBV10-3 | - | TGTGCCATCAGTGTTGGTTCCAATGAGCAGTTCTTC | CAISVGSNEQFF
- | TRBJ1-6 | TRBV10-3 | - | TGTGCCATCCGGCCAGGTCCTAATTCACCCCTCCACTTT | CAIRPGPNSPLHF
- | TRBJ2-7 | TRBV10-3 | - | TGTGCCATCAGAGGCCAGGGAGCAGGCTCCTACGAGCAGTACTTC | CAIRGQGAGSYEQYF
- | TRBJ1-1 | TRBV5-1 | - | TGCGCCAGCAGCTTGGGGGGGTTGAACACTGAAGCTTTCTTT | CASSLGGLNTEAFF
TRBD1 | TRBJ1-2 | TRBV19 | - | TGTGCCAGTAGTATTAGCGGGGACAGGGATCCTCTTAGGATCTATGGCTACACCTTC | CASSISGDRDPLRIYGYTF
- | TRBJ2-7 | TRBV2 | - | TGTGCCAGCAGTTTGGGACGCAAACTCGGGACGGAACCTCCCTACGAGCAGTACTTC | CASSLGRKLGTEPPYEQYF
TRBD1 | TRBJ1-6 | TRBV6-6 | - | TGTGCCAGCAATTTGGGACAGTCTAGTAGTTCACCCCTCCACTTT | CASNLGQSSSSPLHF
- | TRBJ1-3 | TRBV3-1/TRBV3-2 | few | TGTGCCAGCAGCCCGATATTGGACGGTAGCTCTGGAAACACCATATATTTT | CASSPILDGSSGNTIYF
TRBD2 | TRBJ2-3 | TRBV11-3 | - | TGTGCCAGCAGACGAGGGACTAGCAGCACAGATACGCAGTATTTT | CASRRGTSSTDTQYF
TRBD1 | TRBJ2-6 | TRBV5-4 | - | TGTGCCAGCAGCTTGGCCGGGACAGGGCTCTCTGGGGCCAACGTCCTGACTTTC | CASSLAGTGLSGANVLTF
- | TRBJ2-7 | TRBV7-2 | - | TGTGCCAGCAGCTTAAACTCACCGAGGGACGAGCAGTACTTC | CASSLNSPRDEQYF
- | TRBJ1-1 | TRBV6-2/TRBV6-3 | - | TGTGCCAGCAGTTACGAAGGGCTTAGAGCTTTCTTT | CASSYEGLRAFF
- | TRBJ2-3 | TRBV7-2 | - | TGTGCCAGCGCCGGAGTAGGGGGGACCACAGATACGCAGTATTTT | CASAGVGGTTDTQYF
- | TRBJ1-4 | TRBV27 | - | TGTGCCAGCAGTCCTCGCGGGGCTAGGGGTGAAAAACTGTTTTTT | CASSPRGARGEKLFF
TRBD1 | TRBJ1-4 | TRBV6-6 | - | TGTGCCAGCAGTTACTCTGGACAGGGGCATAGGGAAAAACTGTTTTTT | CASSYSGQGHREKLFF
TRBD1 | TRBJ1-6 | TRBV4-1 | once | TGCGCCAGCAGCCAAGTCCCGGACAGGGGGCGCTCCCTTAATTCACCCCTCCACTTT | CASSQVPDRGRSLNSPLHF
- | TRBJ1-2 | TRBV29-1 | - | TGCAGCGTGGGGCCGGGTGCGGGAGCTAACTATGGCTACACCTTC | CSVGPGAGANYGYTF
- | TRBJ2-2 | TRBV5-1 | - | TGCGCCAGCATCCTCGGGACCTCGAACACCGGGGAGCTGTTTTTT | CASILGTSNTGELFF
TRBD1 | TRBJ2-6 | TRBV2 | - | TGTGCCAGCAGTTTCGACAGGGCTGGGGCCAACGTCCTGACTTTC | CASSFDRAGANVLTF
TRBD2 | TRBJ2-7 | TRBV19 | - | TGTGCCAGTAGTATCGCGGGACTAGCGGGGACCGAGCAGTACTTC | CASSIAGLAGTEQYF
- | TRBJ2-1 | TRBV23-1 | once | TGCGCCAGCACCAATCCCCGACAGGAGCAGTTCTTC | CASTNPRQEQFF
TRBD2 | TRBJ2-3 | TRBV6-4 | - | TGTGCCAGCAGTGAATCGGGGGGGCCAGATACGCAGTATTTT | CASSESGGPDTQYF
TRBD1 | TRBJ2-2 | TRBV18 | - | TGTGCCAGCTCAAGAGGACAGGGGCATGACGGGGAGCTGTTTTTT | CASSRGQGHDGELFF
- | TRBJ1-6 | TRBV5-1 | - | TGCGCCAGCAGCTTGTCGTCCGACTATAATTCACCCCTCCACTTT | CASSLSSDYNSPLHF
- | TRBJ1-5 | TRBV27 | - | TGTGCCAGCAGTGTACAGGGTCTTGGCAATCAGCCCCAGCATTTT | CASSVQGLGNQPQHF
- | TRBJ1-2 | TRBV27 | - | TGTGCCAGCAGAAGAGATAGGTTCTATGGCTACACCTTC | CASRRDRFYGYTF
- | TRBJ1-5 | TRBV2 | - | TGTGCCAGCAGGCCCGGGCGTTATAGCAATCAGCCCCAGCATTTT | CASRPGRYSNQPQHF
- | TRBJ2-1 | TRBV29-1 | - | TGCAGCGTTGCAGGGCTCGAGATCAATGAGCAGTTCTTC | CSVAGLEINEQFF
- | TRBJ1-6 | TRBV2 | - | TGTGCCAGCAGTGATTCCGGGGGTAATTCACCCCTCCACTTT | CASSDSGGNSPLHF
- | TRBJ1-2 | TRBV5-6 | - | TGTGCCAGCAGCTCTAACCTGGGCTACACCTTC | CASSSNLGYTF
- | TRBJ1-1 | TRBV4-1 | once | TGCGCCAGCAGCCATCCGGGGACTGAAGCTTTCTTT | CASSHPGTEAFF
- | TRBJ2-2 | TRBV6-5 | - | TGTGCCAGCAGGAGGGATACGAACACCGGGGAGCTGTTTTTT | CASRRDTNTGELFF
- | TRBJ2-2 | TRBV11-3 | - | TGTGCCAGTAGCGCCGGGGAGCTGTTTTTT | CASSAGELFF
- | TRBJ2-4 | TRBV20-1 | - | TGCAGTGCTCACTCCGGCGGCATTCAGTACTTC | CSAHSGGIQYF